This T cell receptor (beta chain) is from a study of human CD8 memory T cell subsets. Study-wide findings and caveats: Stem-like memory T cell repertoires seemed more diverse than precursor exhausted ones by Chao1 estimates. Stem-like memory T cells matched precursor exhausted T cells in high diversity, which effector memory cells lacked.

There are 14 residues in the CDR3. The germline V gene encodes CDR1 DFQATT and CDR2 SNEGSKA (reference sequence). By UMI-labeled 5' RACE, the TCR beta libraries were made. Using the 5' RACE reads, TCRdb records one entry per CDR3 protein without DNA. This sample's table has under 20,000 distinct CDR3 sequences. The study used negative magnetic separation to enrich total CD8+ T cells. Duplicate vials holding about 140,000 sorted CD8+ T cells per subset yielded the RNA. A word on this clonotype: Its antigen is not identified.

This clonotype was sampled from a human donor in good health. V usage is TRBV20-1 and J usage is TRBJ1-4. Sequencing was performed on CD8+ T cells from PBMCs. The CDR3 reads CSARDVRRGEKLFF.